This T cell receptor (beta chain) comes out of a study of beta chain features in type 1 diabetes. As for the study in general: Age, gender and cell yields were alike across patients and healthy donors. Summed over all samples, the examined sorted cells came to fewer than 120,000,000.

By way of CD45RO/CCR7/CD25/CD127/CD95/CD27, the CD4+ regulatory, stem cell-like memory, central memory and naive cells were sorted. Every isolated RNA sample was fully reverse transcribed, so sequencing captured expressed TCRB transcripts. This table comes from immunoSEQ multiplex PCR, and its TCRdb copy is limited to in-frame clones, with some not included. The profile covers about 320,000 clones, with around 15% appearing a single time and 6.7% taken by the ten largest. Study findings and constraints: Patients showed naive, central memory and Treg TCRB repertoires that appeared more similar than those of healthy donors.

CDR1 and CDR2 from the germline V gene are SGHTA and FQGNSA. The CDR3 is made up of 13 amino acids. J was trimmed by 5 bases and V by 6 bases; bases with no gene match: 5. Concerning this clone itself: Its antigen is not known.

The V gene is TRBV7-2, the J gene TRBJ2-7, with 9 bases aligning to TRBD2. This clonotype originated in a man aged 25 to 40 in good health. Sequencing was done on a sample of central memory CD4+ T cells from blood. The CDR3 bases are TGTGCCAGCAGTTGGACTAGCGACCACGAGCAGTACTTC. This translates into CASSWTSDHEQYF.